One sample yielded the 2 T cell receptor beta chains listed below, sequenced in a study of liver allograft versus peripheral blood T cells. At the level of the study: Comparisons were made between T cell receptor repertoires found in transplanted livers and those circulating in recipients' peripheral blood.

TCRdb re-analysed the reads in MiXCR, keeping a single row per CDR3 protein. The sample has thousands of distinct CDR3 sequences; approximately 15% are singletons. All receptors come from a human patient who had a liver transplant. Some T cells may arise from the graft donor.

This clonotype was seen at least ten times. The rearrangement links TRBV6-5 to TRBJ1-1, with TRBD1 identical over 7 bases. After removal of 7 bases from V and 4 bases from J, the junction contained 9 bases not matched to a gene. Germline CDR1 MNHEY, CDR2 SVGAGI. The CDR3 is 14 amino acids. The CDR3 coding sequence is TGTGCCAGCATTTCAACTTCAGGGGGCACTGAAGCTTTCTTT. This codes for CASISTSGGTEAFF.

The sample holds a few counts of this clonotype. V is TRBV20-1 and J is TRBJ2-4; perhaps D is TRBD1 or TRBD2 (6 bases each). The V gene's germline CDR1 is DFQATT and CDR2 SNEGSKA (reference sequence). V dropped 0 bases and J dropped 3 bases, with 15 bases sitting between them. The CDR3 spans 16 residues. This chain's CDR3 is CSARDEGGSGKNIQYF. In DNA form, the CDR3 reads TGCAGTGCTAGAGATGAGGGGGGTTCGGGCAAAAACATTCAGTACTTC.